This T cell receptor beta chain was recorded in a study of control samples from healthy donors and cancer patients. This CDR3 region has 16 residues. The junction had 5 bases not matched to a gene; V was cut back by 4 bases and J by 2 bases. Germline V gene sequence: CDR1 LNHDA, CDR2 SQIVND (reference sequence). This clone appeared a single time. TCRdb's table, derived via immunoSEQ multiplex PCR, lists solely in-frame clones and lacks some. The table lists about 85,000 clones, about 89% of them singletons. The receptor was derived from a woman aged 55-69 years in good health. Material: blood. The chain has TRBV19 and TRBJ2-6; TRBD2 aligns across 7 bases. The CDR3 here is CASSTRGEAGANVLTF. DNA of the CDR3: TGTGCCAGTAGTACCCGGGGGGAAGCTGGGGCCAACGTCCTGACTTTC.